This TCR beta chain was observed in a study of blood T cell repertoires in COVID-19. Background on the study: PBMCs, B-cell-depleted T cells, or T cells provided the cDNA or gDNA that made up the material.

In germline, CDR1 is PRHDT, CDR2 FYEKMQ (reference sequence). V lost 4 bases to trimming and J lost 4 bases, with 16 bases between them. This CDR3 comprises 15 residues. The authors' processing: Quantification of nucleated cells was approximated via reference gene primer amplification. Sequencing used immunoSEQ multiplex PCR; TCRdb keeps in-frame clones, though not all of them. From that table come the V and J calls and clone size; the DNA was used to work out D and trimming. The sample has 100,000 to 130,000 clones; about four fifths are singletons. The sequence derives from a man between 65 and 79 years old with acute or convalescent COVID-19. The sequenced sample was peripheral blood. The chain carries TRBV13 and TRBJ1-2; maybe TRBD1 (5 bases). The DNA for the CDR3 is TGTGCCAGCAGCTCCCGCGCGGGGGGTAGCTATGGCTACACCTTC. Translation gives CASSSRAGGSYGYTF.